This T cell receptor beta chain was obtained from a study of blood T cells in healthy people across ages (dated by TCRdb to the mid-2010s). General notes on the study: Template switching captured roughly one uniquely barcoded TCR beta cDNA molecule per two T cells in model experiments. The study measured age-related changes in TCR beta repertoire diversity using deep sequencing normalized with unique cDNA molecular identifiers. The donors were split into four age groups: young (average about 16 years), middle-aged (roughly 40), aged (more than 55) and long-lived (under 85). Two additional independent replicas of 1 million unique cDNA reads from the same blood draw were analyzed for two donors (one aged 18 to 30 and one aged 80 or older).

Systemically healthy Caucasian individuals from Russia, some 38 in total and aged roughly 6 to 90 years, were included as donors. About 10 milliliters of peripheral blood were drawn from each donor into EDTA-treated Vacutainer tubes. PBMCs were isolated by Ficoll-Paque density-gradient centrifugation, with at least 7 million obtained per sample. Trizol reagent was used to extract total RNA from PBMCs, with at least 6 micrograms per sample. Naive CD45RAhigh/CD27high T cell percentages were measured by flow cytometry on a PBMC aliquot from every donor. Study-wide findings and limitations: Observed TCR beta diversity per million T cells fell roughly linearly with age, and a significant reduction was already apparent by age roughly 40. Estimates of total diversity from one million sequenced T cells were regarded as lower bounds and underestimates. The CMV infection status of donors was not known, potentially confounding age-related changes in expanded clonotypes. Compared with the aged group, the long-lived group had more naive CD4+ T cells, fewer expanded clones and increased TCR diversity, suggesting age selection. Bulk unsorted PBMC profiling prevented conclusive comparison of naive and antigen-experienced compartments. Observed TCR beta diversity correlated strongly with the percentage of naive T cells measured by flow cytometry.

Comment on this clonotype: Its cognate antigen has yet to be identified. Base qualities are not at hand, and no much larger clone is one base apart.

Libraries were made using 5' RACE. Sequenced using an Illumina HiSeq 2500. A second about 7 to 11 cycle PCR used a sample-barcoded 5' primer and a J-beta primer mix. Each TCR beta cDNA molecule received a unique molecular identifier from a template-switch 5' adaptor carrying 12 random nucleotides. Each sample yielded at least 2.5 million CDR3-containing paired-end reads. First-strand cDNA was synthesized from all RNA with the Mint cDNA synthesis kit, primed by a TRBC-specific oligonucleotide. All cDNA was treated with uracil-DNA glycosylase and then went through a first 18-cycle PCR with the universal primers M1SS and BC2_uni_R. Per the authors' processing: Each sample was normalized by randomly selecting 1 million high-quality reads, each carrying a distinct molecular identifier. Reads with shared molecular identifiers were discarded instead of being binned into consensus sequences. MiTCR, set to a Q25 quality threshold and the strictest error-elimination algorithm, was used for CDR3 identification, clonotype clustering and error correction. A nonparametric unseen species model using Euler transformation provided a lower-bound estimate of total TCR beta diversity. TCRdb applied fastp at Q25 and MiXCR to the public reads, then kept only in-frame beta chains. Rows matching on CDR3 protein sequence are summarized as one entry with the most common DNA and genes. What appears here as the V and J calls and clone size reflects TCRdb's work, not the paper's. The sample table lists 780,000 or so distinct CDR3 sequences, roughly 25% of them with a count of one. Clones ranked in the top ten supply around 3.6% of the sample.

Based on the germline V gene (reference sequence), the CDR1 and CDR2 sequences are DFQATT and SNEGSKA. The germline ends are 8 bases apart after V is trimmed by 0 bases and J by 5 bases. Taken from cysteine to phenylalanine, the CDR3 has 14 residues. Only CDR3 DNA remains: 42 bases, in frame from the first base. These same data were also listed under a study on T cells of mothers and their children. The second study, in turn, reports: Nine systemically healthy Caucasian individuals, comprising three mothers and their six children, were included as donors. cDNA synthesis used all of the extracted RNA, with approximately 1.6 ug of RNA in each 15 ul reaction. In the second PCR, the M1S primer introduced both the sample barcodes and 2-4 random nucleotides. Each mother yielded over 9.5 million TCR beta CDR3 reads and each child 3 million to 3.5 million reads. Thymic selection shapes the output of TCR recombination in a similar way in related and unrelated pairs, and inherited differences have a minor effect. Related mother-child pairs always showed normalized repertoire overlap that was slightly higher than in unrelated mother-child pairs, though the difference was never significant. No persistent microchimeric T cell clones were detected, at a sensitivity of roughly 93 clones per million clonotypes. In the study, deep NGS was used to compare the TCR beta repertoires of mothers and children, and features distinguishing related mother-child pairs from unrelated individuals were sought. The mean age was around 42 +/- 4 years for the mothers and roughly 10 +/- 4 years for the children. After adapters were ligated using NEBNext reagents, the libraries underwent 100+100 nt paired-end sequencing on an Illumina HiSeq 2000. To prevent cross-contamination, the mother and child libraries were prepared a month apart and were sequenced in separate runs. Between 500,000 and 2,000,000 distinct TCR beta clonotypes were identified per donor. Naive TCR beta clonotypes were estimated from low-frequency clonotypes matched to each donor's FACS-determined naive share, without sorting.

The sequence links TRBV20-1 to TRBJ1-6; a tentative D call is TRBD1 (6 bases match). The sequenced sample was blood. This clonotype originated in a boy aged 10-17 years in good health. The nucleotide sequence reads TGCAGTGCTAGAGAAGGACAGAATAATTCACCCCTCCACTTT. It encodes CSAREGQNNSPLHF.